Below are 23 T cell receptor beta chains sequenced from a single sample in a study of beta chain features in type 1 diabetes. Study outcomes and limitations: When Type 1 diabetes patients were examined, their TCRB CDR3s proved moderately but significantly shorter in all four CD4+ subsets.

Their cognate antigens are unknown. Reverse transcribing all isolated RNA meant expressed TCRB transcripts were sequenced. Profiled with immunoSEQ multiplex PCR; TCRdb holds only in-frame clones, not every one. The profile shows about 640,000 clones, 12% of them singletons. The sample comprised naive CD4+ T cells from blood. These receptors were taken from a man aged 25 to 40 with type 1 diabetes.

This clone was observed a few times. The CDR3 nucleotides are TGTGCCAGCGGTACAGGGAGTTATGGCTACACCTTC. Translating gives CASGTGSYGYTF. The chain joins TRBV19 to TRBJ1-2; tentative D call: TRBD1 (6 bases). This CDR3 contains 12 residues. Trimming stripped 9 bases from V and 5 bases from J, with 13 bases between. Germline V CDR1 and CDR2: LNHDA, SQIVND (reference sequence).

This clone was detected only a few times. The chain combines TRBV7-3 with TRBJ2-2; a weak D match, TRBD2 (7 bases). Germline V gene sequence: CDR1 SGHTA, CDR2 FQGTGA. V gave up 5 bases and J gave up 7 bases, with 20 bases separating them. CDR3 length: 16 amino acids. CDR3 region: CASSTPPRGGGGELFF. The CDR3 DNA sequence: TGTGCCAGCAGCACACCCCCACGGGGAGGGGGCGGGGAGCTGTTTTTT. The full variable domain, completed using reference TRBV7-3 and TRBJ2-2, is GAGVSQTPSNKVTEKGKYVELRCDPISGHTALYWYRQSLGQGPEFLIYFQGTGAADDSGLPNDRFFAVRPEGSVSTLKIQRTERGDSAVYLCASSTPPRGGGGELFFGEGSRLTVL.

This clone has only a few counts. The rearrangement uses TRBV25-1 and TRBJ1-4; D perhaps matches TRBD1 (5 bases). Trimming took off 10 bases at V and 3 bases at J, with 15 bases between the two ends. This CDR3 contains 14 residues. Looked up from germline, CDR1 is MGHDK and CDR2 is SYGVNS. DNA for the CDR3: TGTGCCACCCAGGGTAGGGCGGCTAATGAAAAACTGTTTTTT. Its translation is CATQGRAANEKLFF.

V is TRBV7-2 and J is TRBJ2-3; D may be TRBD2 (5 bases). V lost 5 bases and J lost 5, with 14 bases in between. The CDR3 is made up of 14 amino acids. Germline V gene data show CDR1 as SGHTA and CDR2 as FQGNSA. The CDR3 nucleotides are TGTGCCAGCAGCCGGAGGACGCGTGGAGATACGCAGTATTTT. Translation: CASSRRTRGDTQYF.

The CDR3 loop is CASSEGRDNSPLHF. CDR3 sequence (DNA): TGTGCCAGCAGTGAGGGCAGGGATAATTCACCCCTCCACTTT. The genes are TRBV2 and TRBJ1-6, with D perhaps TRBD1 (5 bases). The germline V gene encodes CDR1 SNHLY and CDR2 FYNNEI. The CDR3 has 14 amino acids. V was pared by 3 bases and J by 5 bases, with 8 bases between.

V and J are TRBV9 and TRBJ2-1; D perhaps matches TRBD2 (5 bases). Deletions cut 4 bases from V and 6 bases from J, with 8 bases between. There are 12 residues in the CDR3. The germline V gene has CDR1 SGDLS and CDR2 YYNGEE. CDR3 loop: CASSPGFNEQFF. CDR3 nucleotides: TGTGCCAGCAGCCCGGGGTTCAATGAGCAGTTCTTC.

The J gene is TRBJ2-5, the V gene TRBV25-1; D perhaps matches TRBD1 (6 bases). Germline CDR1 reads MGHDK; CDR2 reads SYGVNS. CDR3 length equals 16 residues. Trimming took 1 base from V and 2 from J, leaving 14 bases between them. The CDR3 is CASSESGRGFQETQYF. CDR3 nucleotide sequence: TGTGCCAGCAGTGAATCGGGCAGGGGATTTCAAGAGACCCAGTACTTC. The complete variable domain, with remaining parts taken from reference TRBV25-1 and TRBJ2-5, reads EADIYQTPRYLVIGTGKKITLECSQTMGHDKMYWYQQDPGMELHLIHYSYGVNSTEKGDLSSESTVSRIRTEHFPLTLESARPSHTSQYLCASSESGRGFQETQYFGPGTRLLVL.

This clone came up a few times. The chain links TRBV30 to TRBJ1-5; D not certain. The CDR3 has 13 amino acids. V lost 2 bases to trimming and J lost 6 bases, with 11 bases between them. CDR1 and CDR2 (germline): GTSNPN, SVGIG (reference sequence). The CDR3 protein is CAWSMTGGQPQHF. The CDR3 DNA follows: TGTGCCTGGAGTATGACCGGTGGTCAGCCCCAGCATTTT.

This clone has more than one count but fewer than ten. The chain is built from TRBV29-1 and TRBJ1-6, with D perhaps matching TRBD1 (5 bases). The V gene's germline CDR1 is SQVTM and CDR2 ANQGSEA. The germline V and J ends were trimmed by 5 bases and 7 bases, with 15 bases remaining between them. This CDR3 is 14 amino acids long. The CDR3 DNA reads as TGCAGCGTTAACCGGGACCGGGGGAATTCACCCCTCCACTTT. The encoded protein is CSVNRDRGNSPLHF.

This clone came up a few times. The CDR3 region is CASSPYSPGKQETQYF. The CDR3 DNA reads as TGTGCCAGCAGCCCCTATTCCCCGGGGAAGCAAGAGACCCAGTACTTC. The V call is TRBV14, the J call TRBJ2-5; D possibly corresponds to TRBD2 (5 bases). Germline assignment: CDR1 SGHDN and CDR2 FVKESK. V lost 4 bases to trimming and J lost 2 bases, with 17 bases between them. The CDR3 has 16 amino acids.

As regards this clone: A read error may produce the germline difference seen at one junction end. V gene TRBV6-5 combines with J gene TRBJ1-2; D gene ambiguous. The CDR3 sequence is 13 residues long. Looked up from germline, CDR1 is MNHEY and CDR2 is SVGAGI. The CDR3 region has the DNA TGTGCCAGCGGTTACATGTCTAACTATGGCTACACCTTC. It encodes CASGYMSNYGYTF.

This clone was counted between two and nine times. This chain uses TRBV5-1 with TRBJ1-1; 9 bases are a match to TRBD1. CDR1 and CDR2 (germline): SGHRS, YFSETQ. The ends lost 2 bases at V and 5 bases at J; junction bases unmatched: 4. The length of the CDR3 is 14 residues. Written as DNA, the CDR3 is TGCGCCAGCAGCTTCGTACAGGGGGCAACTGAAGCTTTCTTT. Translating it yields CASSFVQGATEAFF.

The chain recombines TRBV2 with TRBJ2-1; D remains unclear. The V gene lost 6 bases and the J gene lost 8 bases, with 14 bases spanning the gap. CDR3 length: 13 residues. Germline CDR1 SNHLY, CDR2 FYNNEI. CDR3 DNA: TGTGCCAGCAGCCTGCTCGAGATTCATGAGCAGTTCTTC. Translated: CASSLLEIHEQFF.

This chain uses TRBV2 with TRBJ2-3; 9 positions match TRBD2. Germline V gene sequence: CDR1 SNHLY, CDR2 FYNNEI. Unmatched junction bases numbered 15, after V lost 2 bases and J lost 9 bases. This CDR3 has 17 amino acids. The CDR3 nucleotides are TGTGCCAGCAGTGAATCCCTGGCGGGGGGGCGAAGAGGAACGCAGTATTTT. It yields the protein CASSESLAGGRRGTQYF.

V usage is TRBV13 and J usage is TRBJ2-5, with 9 bases matching TRBD1. This CDR3 is 15 amino acids long. CDR1 PRHDT and CDR2 FYEKMQ come from the germline V gene (reference sequence). The ends lost 5 bases at V and 3 bases at J; junction bases unmatched: 7. The CDR3 sequence: CASSGRQGGKETQYF. The DNA of the CDR3 is TGTGCCAGCAGCGGCCGACAGGGGGGAAAAGAGACCCAGTACTTC.

The chain combines TRBV7-3 with TRBJ1-1, with D perhaps matching TRBD1 (5 bases). The CDR3 loop spans 13 amino acids. The V gene's germline CDR1 is SGHTA and CDR2 FQGTGA. V lost 3 bases to trimming and J lost 3 bases, with 8 bases between them. In DNA form, the CDR3 reads TGTGCCAGCAGCTTTAAAGGGGACACTGAAGCTTTCTTT. Translating it yields CASSFKGDTEAFF.

This clone was seen a few times. This sequence joins TRBV4-1 and TRBJ1-3, with a tentative D call TRBD1 (6 bases). With 4 bases removed from V and 4 bases from J, the gap between germline ends came to 17 bases. Germline assignment: CDR1 MGHRA and CDR2 YSYEKL. This CDR3 has 16 residues. DNA of the CDR3: TGCGCCAGCAGCCGGAATCGACAGGAATTAGGAAACACCATATATTTT. This sequence encodes CASSRNRQELGNTIYF.

This clone was found a few times. The rearrangement uses TRBV9 and TRBJ1-5; no firm D call. The germline V and J ends were trimmed by 0 bases and 5 bases, with 12 bases remaining between them. CDR3 length: 15 amino acids. From germline, CDR1 is SGDLS and CDR2 YYNGEE. The CDR3 sequence is CASSVAGYEDQPQHF. The CDR3, as DNA: TGTGCCAGCAGCGTAGCCGGGTATGAGGATCAGCCCCAGCATTTT.

The chain carries TRBV11-3 and TRBJ2-5; TRBD2 agrees at 8 bases. CDR1 SGHNT and CDR2 YENEEA come from the germline V gene. Trimming removed 3 bases from V and 5 bases from J; junction bases left unmatched: 5. This CDR3 is 14 amino acids long. Here the CDR3 reads CASSFTGGLETQYF. CDR3 in DNA: TGTGCCAGCAGCTTCACGGGGGGGTTGGAGACCCAGTACTTC. The full variable domain, completed using reference TRBV11-3 and TRBJ2-5, is EAGVVQSPRYKIIEKKQPVAFWCNPISGHNTLYWYLQNLGQGPELLIRYENEEAVDDSQLPKDRFSAERLKGVDSTLKIQPAELGDSAVYLCASSFTGGLETQYFGPGTRLLVL.

The rearrangement uses TRBV7-9 and TRBJ2-2, with TRBD1 matching 11 bases. This CDR3 is 15 amino acids long. V lost 5 bases to trimming and J lost 6 bases; unmatched junction nucleotides: 5. Germline assignment: CDR1 SEHNR and CDR2 FQNEAQ (reference sequence). CDR3 in amino acids: CASSPAGQGAGELFF. The CDR3 DNA follows: TGTGCCAGCAGCCCAGCGGGACAGGGGGCCGGGGAGCTGTTTTTT.

V usage is TRBV30 and J usage is TRBJ1-6; TRBD1 might be the D (6 bases). Germline values: CDR1 GTSNPN, CDR2 SVGIG (reference sequence). The length of the CDR3 is 14 residues. Trimming shortened V by 5 bases and J by 6 bases, and 14 bases separated the two germline ends. CDR3 amino acids: CAWATGPGNSPLHF. CDR3 sequence (DNA): TGTGCCTGGGCGACAGGCCCCGGTAATTCACCCCTCCACTTT.

The chain is built from TRBV5-6 and TRBJ1-5; 10 bases match TRBD1. Germline V gives CDR1 SGHDT, CDR2 YYEEEE. The junction had 6 bases not matched to a gene; V was cut back by 7 bases and J by 5 bases. The CDR3 contains 14 residues. This chain's CDR3 is CASARQGADQPQHF. Here the CDR3 DNA reads TGTGCCAGCGCTCGACAGGGGGCGGATCAGCCCCAGCATTTT.

The gene calls are TRBV9 and TRBJ2-1; TRBD2 is a possible D gene (7 bases). CDR3 length equals 14 residues. From germline, CDR1 is SGDLS and CDR2 YYNGEE. V gave up 4 bases and J gave up 5 bases, with 13 bases separating them. In DNA form, the CDR3 reads TGTGCCAGCAGCCCTAGGGGGGGCAACAATGAGCAGTTCTTC. Its protein is CASSPRGGNNEQFF.